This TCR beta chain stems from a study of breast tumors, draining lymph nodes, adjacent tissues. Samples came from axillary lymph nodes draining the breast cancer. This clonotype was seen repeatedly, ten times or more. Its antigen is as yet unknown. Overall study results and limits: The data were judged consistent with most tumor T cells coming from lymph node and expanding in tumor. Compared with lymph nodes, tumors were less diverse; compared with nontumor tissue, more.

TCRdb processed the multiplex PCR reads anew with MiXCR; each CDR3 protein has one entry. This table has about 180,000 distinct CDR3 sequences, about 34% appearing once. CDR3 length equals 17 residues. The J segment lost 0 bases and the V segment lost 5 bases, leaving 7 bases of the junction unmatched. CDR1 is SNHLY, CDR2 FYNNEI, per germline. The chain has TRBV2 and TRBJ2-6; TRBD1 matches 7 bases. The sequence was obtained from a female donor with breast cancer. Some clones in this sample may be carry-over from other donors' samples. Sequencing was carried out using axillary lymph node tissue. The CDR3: CASSKGQARSGANVLTF. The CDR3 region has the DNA TGTGCCAGCAGTAAAGGACAGGCTCGCTCTGGGGCCAACGTCCTGACTTTC.